A single sample is the source of the 20 T cell receptor beta chains below, sequenced in a study of blood T cell repertoires in COVID-19. Profiling relied on immunoSEQ multiplex PCR, and the TCRdb table lists in-frame clones only, not all of them. The sample lists some 50,000 clones, approximately 84% occurring once. The sample comprised peripheral blood. Source of these receptors: a human donor in a cohort sampled during active COVID-19.

DNA of the CDR3: TGTGCCAGCAGCCAAGACTACAGGGCTTATGGCTACACCTTC. Translation: CASSQDYRAYGYTF. The genes are TRBV3-1 (or the pseudogene TRBV3-2) and TRBJ1-2; perhaps TRBD1 as D (6 bases). Germline CDR1 and CDR2: LGHDT and YNNKEL (reference sequence). This CDR3 has 14 residues. V lost 0 bases and J 5 bases, leaving 10 bases between the germline ends.

This clone turned up a few times. This rearrangement joins TRBV12-5 to TRBJ2-1; perhaps TRBD2 as D (7 bases). Per the germline V gene, CDR1 is LGHNT and CDR2 is FRNRAP. The CDR3 spans 18 residues. The V end was cut by 0 bases, the J end by 5 bases, with 20 bases between. The CDR3 sequence is CASGLVGGVLLADNEQFF. In DNA, the CDR3 is TGTGCTAGTGGTTTGGTAGGGGGTGTCCTCCTAGCGGACAATGAGCAGTTCTTC. Full variable domain (outside the CDR3, taken from reference TRBV12-5 and TRBJ2-1): DARVTQTPRHKVTEMGQEVTMRCQPILGHNTVFWYRQTMMQGLELLAYFRNRAPLDDSGMPKDRFSAEMPDATLATLKIQPSEPRDSAVYFCASGLVGGVLLADNEQFFGPGTRLTVL.

The table lists this clone with a count of one. The chain couples TRBV7-8 to TRBJ2-7; 9 positions match TRBD2. CDR1 SGHVS and CDR2 FQNEAQ come from the germline V gene. The J segment lost 0 bases and the V segment lost 2 bases, leaving 11 bases of the junction unmatched. The CDR3 contains 18 residues. In nucleotides, the CDR3 is TGTGCCAGCAGCTTATTACGGGTAGCGGGAGTTAGCTCCTACGAGCAGTACTTC. Its translation: CASSLLRVAGVSSYEQYF.

Points on this clone: The same CDR3 is also encoded by other DNA sequences in this sample. J is TRBJ2-4 and V is TRBV11-3, with 9 bases identical to TRBD1. Germline V gene sequence: CDR1 SGHNT, CDR2 YENEEA. CDR3 length: 16 residues. Unmatched junction bases numbered 2, after V lost 1 base and J lost 1 base. The CDR3 DNA reads TGTGCCAGCAGCTTAGGGGGGACAGGGGCCAAAAACATTCAGTACTTC. Residues: CASSLGGTGAKNIQYF.

The J gene is TRBJ1-1, the V gene TRBV19; D may be TRBD1 (5 bases). Trimming removed 5 bases from V and 7 bases from J, with 8 bases in between. The CDR3 spans 11 residues. Per germline, CDR1 LNHDA and CDR2 SQIVND (reference sequence). This CDR3 reads CASSPGLEAFF. CDR3 DNA: TGTGCCAGTAGTCCGGGACTTGAAGCTTTCTTT.

The chain combines TRBV28 with TRBJ2-7; tentative D call: TRBD2 (6 bases). The V end was cut by 3 bases, the J end by 1 base, with 19 bases between. Germline values: CDR1 MDHEN, CDR2 SYDVKM. The CDR3 loop spans 17 amino acids. The CDR3 reads CASSLAVGVADSYEQYF. Written as DNA, the CDR3 is TGTGCCAGCAGTTTGGCCGTCGGGGTAGCGGATTCCTACGAGCAGTACTTC. Combining the CDR3 with reference TRBV28 and TRBJ2-7 gives the whole variable domain DVKVTQSSRYLVKRTGEKVFLECVQDMDHENMFWYRQDPGLGLRLIYFSYDVKMKEKGDIPEGYSVSREKKERFSLILESASTNQTSMYLCASSLAVGVADSYEQYFGPGTRLTVT.

The genes are TRBV5-6 and TRBJ1-4, with D possibly TRBD1 on 6 matching bases. Germline V gene sequence: CDR1 SGHDT, CDR2 YYEEEE. V dropped 4 bases and J dropped 6 bases, with 13 bases sitting between them. CDR3 length: 14 residues. In DNA form, the CDR3 reads TGTGCCAGCAGCACCGGACAGATTTATGAAAAACTGTTTTTT. Its protein product is CASSTGQIYEKLFF.

The gene calls are TRBV28 and TRBJ2-1, with D unclear. Trimming left V 8 bases short and J 7 bases short, with 9 bases between. Per the germline V gene, CDR1 is MDHEN and CDR2 is SYDVKM. This CDR3 comprises 11 residues. CDR3 DNA sequence: TGTGCCAGCCAGACTGGGAATGAGCAGTTCTTC. This sequence encodes CASQTGNEQFF.

The CDR3: CASLGQSSGANVLTF. DNA for the CDR3: TGTGCCAGCTTGGGACAGAGCTCTGGGGCCAACGTCCTGACTTTC. The chain has TRBV28 and TRBJ2-6, with TRBD1 matching over 7 bases. Germline lookup yields CDR1 MDHEN and CDR2 SYDVKM. V trimming: 8 bases; J trimming: 0 bases; junction bases outside the gene matches: 4. This CDR3 region has 15 residues.

A single count supports this clone. The CDR3 spells CASRSYGEQYF. The CDR3 coding sequence is TGTGCCAGCAGAAGTTACGGGGAGCAGTACTTC. The chain uses TRBV12-3 or TRBV12-4 and TRBJ2-7; the D is unclear. This CDR3 contains 11 residues. Deletions cut 6 bases from V and 7 bases from J, with 10 bases between.

This chain joins TRBV6-5 and TRBJ1-2; D is perhaps TRBD1 (6 bases). Trimming removed 2 bases from V and 6 bases from J, with 19 bases in between. CDR3 length: 16 residues. Germline assignment: CDR1 MNHEY and CDR2 SVGAGI. The CDR3 reads CASSYTPRGGADGYTF. For the CDR3, the DNA is TGTGCCAGCAGTTACACCCCGCGGGGGGGGGCTGATGGCTACACCTTC.

This clone was seen just once. The chain joins TRBV15 to TRBJ2-6, with D tentatively TRBD2 (6 bases). Germline assignment: CDR1 LNHNV and CDR2 YYDKDF (reference sequence). Trimming removed 1 base from V and 4 bases from J, with 14 bases in between. The CDR3 runs to 17 residues. CDR3 bases: TGTGCCACCAGCAGAGGCCTTGGGGGGAACGGGGCCAACGTCCTGACTTTC. This sequence encodes CATSRGLGGNGANVLTF.

The chain couples TRBV19 to TRBJ2-1, with D possibly matching TRBD2 (5 bases). Trimming took off 3 bases at V and 8 bases at J, with 23 bases between the two ends. Germline-derived CDR1 and CDR2 are LNHDA and SQIVND (reference sequence). This CDR3 has 17 amino acids. The CDR3 loop reads CASSISRTRGDGDEQFF. The CDR3 DNA reads TGTGCCAGTAGTATTTCCCGGACTCGGGGTGATGGGGATGAGCAGTTCTTC.

The genes are TRBV5-1 and TRBJ1-4, with 9 positions matching TRBD1. The J segment lost 8 bases and the V segment lost 5 bases, leaving 7 bases of the junction unmatched. The germline V gene has CDR1 SGHRS and CDR2 YFSETQ. This CDR3 contains 14 residues. The CDR3 nucleotides read TGCGCCAGCAGTCGGGACAGGGTTGACGAAAAACTGTTTTTT. Amino acids: CASSRDRVDEKLFF. The complete variable domain, with remaining parts taken from reference TRBV5-1 and TRBJ1-4, reads KAGVTQTPRYLIKTRGQQVTLSCSPISGHRSVSWYQQTPGQGLQFLFEYFSETQRNKGNFPGRFSGRQFSNSRSEMNVSTLELGDSALYLCASSRDRVDEKLFFGSGTQLSVL.

The rearrangement joins TRBV3-1 (or the pseudogene TRBV3-2) to TRBJ1-2; D gene uncertain. Germline CDR1 and CDR2: LGHDT and YNNKEL (reference sequence). This CDR3 spans 13 amino acids. Trimming left V 0 bases short and J 9 bases short, with 11 bases between. CDR3 coding DNA: TGTGCCAGCAGCCAAGATTACTCCTCCAGCTACACCTTC. This gives the protein CASSQDYSSSYTF.

A single count supports this clone. The V call is TRBV28, the J call TRBJ1-4; 7 bases align to TRBD1. There are 17 residues in the CDR3. Germline V gene sequence: CDR1 MDHEN, CDR2 SYDVKM. After removal of 3 bases from V and 10 bases from J, the junction contained 17 bases not matched to a gene. The CDR3 DNA is TGTGCCAGCAGTTTGGCCCAGGGGGTTCTTTCGCCCGGAAAACTGTTTTTT. Translated: CASSLAQGVLSPGKLFF.

This chain joins TRBV7-2 and TRBJ1-2; the D is unclear. Per germline, CDR1 SGHTA and CDR2 FQGNSA. The V and J ends lost 5 bases and 4 bases respectively, with 11 bases between them. The CDR3 loop spans 13 amino acids. CDR3 DNA: TGTGCCAGCAGCCCTTCCCGAGGCTATGGCTACACCTTC. It translates to CASSPSRGYGYTF. Full variable domain (rest looked up from reference TRBV7-2 and TRBJ1-2): GAGVSQSPSNKVTEKGKDVELRCDPISGHTALYWYRQSLGQGLEFLIYFQGNSAPDKSGLPSDRFSAERTGGSVSTLTIQRTQQEDSAVYLCASSPSRGYGYTFGSGTRLTVV.

The chain links TRBV5-1 to TRBJ2-5; 8 nucleotides line up with TRBD1. Looked up from germline, CDR1 is SGHRS and CDR2 is YFSETQ. The CDR3 length is 13 residues. V was pared by 4 bases and J by 5 bases, with 4 bases of the junction left unmatched. The CDR3 DNA follows: TGCGCCAGCAGCCCTCGGACAGGGGAGACCCAGTACTTC. It encodes CASSPRTGETQYF. The variable domain in full, completed from reference TRBV5-1 and TRBJ2-5, reads KAGVTQTPRYLIKTRGQQVTLSCSPISGHRSVSWYQQTPGQGLQFLFEYFSETQRNKGNFPGRFSGRQFSNSRSEMNVSTLELGDSALYLCASSPRTGETQYFGPGTRLLVL.

This chain links TRBV9 with TRBJ2-1; TRBD2 agrees at 9 bases. The germline gives CDR1 SGDLS, CDR2 YYNGEE. The CDR3 is made up of 15 amino acids. V was pared by 0 bases and J by 6 bases, with 4 bases of the junction left unmatched. As DNA, the CDR3 is TGTGCCAGCAGCGTAGGGGGGACTAGCTTCAATGAGCAGTTCTTC. Residues: CASSVGGTSFNEQFF.

The chain recombines TRBV2 with TRBJ2-3; D unclear. The CDR3 contains 14 residues. V lost 6 bases, J lost 1 base, and 11 bases lay in between. Per the germline V gene, CDR1 is SNHLY and CDR2 is FYNNEI. CDR3 region: CASSKRPGTDTQYF. As DNA, the CDR3 is TGTGCCAGCAGCAAGAGGCCAGGCACAGATACGCAGTATTTT. Filled out from reference TRBV2 and TRBJ2-3, the complete variable domain reads EPEVTQTPSHQVTQMGQEVILRCVPISNHLYFYWYRQILGQKVEFLVSFYNNEISEKSEIFDDQFSVERPDGSNFTLKIRSTKLEDSAMYFCASSKRPGTDTQYFGPGTRLTVL.